The following is a T cell receptor (beta chain) sequence with its context. This entry belongs to a study of T cell responses to AZD1222 COVID-19 vaccine. Using immunoSEQ multiplex PCR, the repertoire was profiled, and TCRdb retains in-frame clones only, with some absent. The sample lists 150,000 to 200,000 clones, roughly 92% occurring once. This TCR was sampled from an adult in good health. Sequencing was performed on peripheral blood, taken on day 0 of AZD1222 vaccination.

The CDR3 nucleotides are TGCGCCAGTCTGGGAATGGCGGGCACTGAAGCTTTCTTT. It yields the protein CASLGMAGTEAFF. This chain uses TRBV5-1 with TRBJ1-1; D call uncertain. Between the trimmed V and J ends, which lost 8 bases and 4 bases, there was a span of 15 bases. Germline V lookup: CDR1 SGHRS, CDR2 YFSETQ. This CDR3 comprises 13 residues.